This T cell receptor (beta chain) was recorded in a study of CXCR3-negative and CXCR3-positive naive CD8 T cells. The authors made the TRB cDNA libraries by 5' RACE using UMI labels. Reprocessing the 5' RACE reads, TCRdb reports a single entry for every CDR3 protein and omits DNA. The sample includes 120,000 or so distinct CDR3 sequences. The CDR3 contains 14 residues. Germline-derived CDR1 and CDR2 are SGHRS and YFSETQ. General study findings and limits: Against CXCR3-negative naive cells, CXCR3-positive naive cells showed more hydrophobic TRB CDR3s.

A word on this clonotype: Its antigen is undetermined.

The sequencing sample was made of naive CXCR3+ CD8+ T cells from blood. Subset reported: CD45RO-CCR7+CD27+CD95- naive CD8+ T cells expressing CXCR3 (TNR3+). The chain employs TRBV5-1 and TRBJ2-7; the TCRdb call, TRBD1, lacks DNA for checking. This receptor was identified in a human donor in good health. Some clones in this sample may be carry-over from other donors' samples. CDR3 sequence: CASSLGAGSYEQYF.